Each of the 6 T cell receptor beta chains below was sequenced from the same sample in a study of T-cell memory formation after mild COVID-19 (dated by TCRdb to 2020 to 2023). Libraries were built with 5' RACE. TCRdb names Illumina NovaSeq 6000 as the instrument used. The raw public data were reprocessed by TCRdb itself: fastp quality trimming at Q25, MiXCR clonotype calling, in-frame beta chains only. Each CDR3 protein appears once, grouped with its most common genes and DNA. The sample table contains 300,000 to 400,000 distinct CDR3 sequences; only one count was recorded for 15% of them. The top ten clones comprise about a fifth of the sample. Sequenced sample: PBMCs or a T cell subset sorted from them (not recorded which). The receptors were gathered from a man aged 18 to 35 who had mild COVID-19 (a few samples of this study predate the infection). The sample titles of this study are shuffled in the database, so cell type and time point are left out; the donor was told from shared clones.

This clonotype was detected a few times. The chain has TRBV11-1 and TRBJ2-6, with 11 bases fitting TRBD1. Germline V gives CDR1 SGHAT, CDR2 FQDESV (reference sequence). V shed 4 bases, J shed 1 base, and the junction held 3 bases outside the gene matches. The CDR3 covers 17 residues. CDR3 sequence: CASSSWDRGSGANVLTF. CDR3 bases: TGTGCCAGCAGCTCCTGGGACAGGGGGTCTGGGGCCAACGTCCTGACTTTC. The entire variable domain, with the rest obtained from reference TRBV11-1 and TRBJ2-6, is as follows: EAEVAQSPRYKITEKSQAVAFWCDPISGHATLYWYRQILGQGPELLVQFQDESVVDDSQLPKDRFSAERLKGVDSTLKIQPAELGDSAMYLCASSSWDRGSGANVLTFGAGSRLTVL.

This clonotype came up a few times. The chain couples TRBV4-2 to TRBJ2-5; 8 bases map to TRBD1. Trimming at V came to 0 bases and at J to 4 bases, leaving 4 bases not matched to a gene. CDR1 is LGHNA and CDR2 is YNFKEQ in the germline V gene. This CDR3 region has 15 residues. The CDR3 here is CASSQDLTGAETQYF. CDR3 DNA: TGTGCCAGCAGCCAAGATCTGACAGGGGCAGAGACCCAGTACTTC.

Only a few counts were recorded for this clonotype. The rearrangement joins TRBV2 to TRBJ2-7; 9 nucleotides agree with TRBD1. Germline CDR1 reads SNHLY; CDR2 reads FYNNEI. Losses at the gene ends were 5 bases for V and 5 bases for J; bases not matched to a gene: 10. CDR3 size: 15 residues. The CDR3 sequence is CASSYVPGQGHEQYV. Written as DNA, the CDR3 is TGTGCCAGCAGTTACGTCCCGGGACAGGGCCACGAGCAGTACGTC.

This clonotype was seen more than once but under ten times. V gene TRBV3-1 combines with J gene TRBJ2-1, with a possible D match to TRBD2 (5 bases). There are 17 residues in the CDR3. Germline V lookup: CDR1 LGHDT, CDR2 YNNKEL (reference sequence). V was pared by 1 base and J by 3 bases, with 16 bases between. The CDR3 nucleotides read TGTGCCAGCAGCCAAGGGTTGAGGGCAGGAAGCTACAATGAGCAGTTCTTC. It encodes CASSQGLRAGSYNEQFF.

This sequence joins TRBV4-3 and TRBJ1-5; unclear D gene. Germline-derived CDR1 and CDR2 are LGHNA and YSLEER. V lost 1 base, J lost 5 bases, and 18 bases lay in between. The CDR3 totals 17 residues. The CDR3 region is CASSQGFEMPRDQPQHF. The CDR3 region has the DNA TGCGCCAGCAGCCAAGGATTCGAGATGCCACGGGATCAGCCCCAGCATTTT.

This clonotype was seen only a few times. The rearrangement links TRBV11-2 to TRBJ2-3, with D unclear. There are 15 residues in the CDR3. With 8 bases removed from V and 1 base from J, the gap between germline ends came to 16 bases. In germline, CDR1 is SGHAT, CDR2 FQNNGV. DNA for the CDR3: TGTGCCAGCGGCCCCACGTGGGGTCGCACAGATACGCAGTATTTT. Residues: CASGPTWGRTDTQYF.